These 22 T cell receptor beta chains were sequenced from one sample in a study of cytomegalovirus exposure and HLA in healthy donors. PCR employed 60 Vbeta and 13 Jbeta primers. TCRdb's copy holds only in-frame clones and misses some; the assay was immunoSEQ multiplex PCR. Of some 110,000 clones listed, less than 80% are singletons. Sample: PBMCs. The receptors originated from a woman between 45 and 65 years old in good health and CMV-seropositive.

The chain recombines TRBV25-1 with TRBJ2-7; 9 bases map to TRBD1. Germline CDR1 reads MGHDK; CDR2 reads SYGVNS. V lost 10 bases and J lost 3; bases outside the gene matches: 10. The CDR3 covers 14 residues. The CDR3 protein is CATRRGQGVYEQYF. The CDR3, as DNA: TGTGCCACCAGAAGGGGACAGGGCGTCTACGAGCAGTACTTC.

This chain connects TRBV9 to TRBJ2-5; 11 bases match TRBD2. V lost 6 bases and J lost 5; bases outside the gene matches: 6. CDR3 size: 14 residues. Per germline, CDR1 SGDLS and CDR2 YYNGEE. The CDR3 nucleotides are TGTGCCAGCAACCTAGCGGGAGGTAGGGAGACCCAGTACTTC. This translates into CASNLAGGRETQYF.

J is TRBJ2-7 and V is TRBV2; D unclear. The CDR3 extends over 12 amino acids. V was trimmed by 5 bases and J by 3 bases, leaving 8 bases between them. The V gene's germline CDR1 is SNHLY and CDR2 FYNNEI. This CDR3 reads CASSTRIYEQYF. CDR3 nucleotides: TGTGCCAGCAGTACGAGGATCTACGAGCAGTACTTC.

This chain connects TRBV30 to TRBJ1-2; a weak D match, TRBD1 (6 bases). Trimming shortened V by 4 bases and J by 4 bases, and 13 bases separated the two germline ends. The CDR3 spans 13 residues. Germline CDR1 is GTSNPN and CDR2 is SVGIG (reference sequence). CDR3 sequence reads: CAWTETGPYGYTF. The CDR3 nucleotides are TGTGCCTGGACCGAGACAGGTCCCTATGGCTACACCTTC.

This clone turned up a few times. The chain combines TRBV14 with TRBJ2-2; D gene ambiguous. CDR1 is SGHDN, CDR2 FVKESK, per germline. This CDR3 is 15 amino acids long. V shed 5 bases and J shed 1 base, with 11 bases lying between them. CDR3 DNA sequence: TGTGCCAGCAGCGACCGGCGAGGGAACACCGGGGAGCTGTTTTTT. Translated, it gives CASSDRRGNTGELFF. Drawing the rest from reference TRBV14 and TRBJ2-2, the complete variable domain is EAGVTQFPSHSVIEKGQTVTLRCDPISGHDNLYWYRRVMGKEIKFLLHFVKESKQDESGMPNNRFLAERTGGTYSTLKVQPAELEDSGVYFCASSDRRGNTGELFFGEGSRLTVL.

The rearrangement joins TRBV9 to TRBJ1-2; 12 bases map to TRBD1. V gave up 4 bases and J gave up 8 bases; unmatched junction bases: 9. The CDR3 runs to 15 residues. Germline CDR1 and CDR2: SGDLS and YYNGEE. CDR3: CASSPPPGTGGGYTF. CDR3 DNA sequence: TGTGCCAGCAGCCCCCCTCCCGGGACAGGGGGCGGCTACACCTTC.

The gene calls are TRBV7-2 and TRBJ2-7, with TRBD2 identical over 12 bases. CDR1 is SGHTA and CDR2 is FQGNSA in the germline V gene. This CDR3 spans 18 amino acids. Trimming took 2 bases from V and 0 from J; bases not matched to a gene: 8. Here the CDR3 DNA reads TGTGCCAGCAGCTTACAATCAACTAGCGGGAGGAGCTCCTACGAGCAGTACTTC. Protein sequence: CASSLQSTSGRSSYEQYF.

This clone was seen only a few times. The chain has TRBV6-1 and TRBJ1-1, with 7 bases lining up with TRBD1. Germline CDR1 is MNHNS and CDR2 is SASEGT. CDR3 length equals 14 residues. V trimming: 2 bases; J trimming: 1 base; junction bases outside the gene matches: 1. As DNA, the CDR3 is TGTGCCAGCAGTGAAAGGACAGGGAACACTGAAGCTTTCTTT. This encodes CASSERTGNTEAFF.

The CDR3 coding sequence is TGTGCCAGCAGCTTAGTGCAGGGTACGGGCACTGAAGCTTTCTTT. It translates to CASSLVQGTGTEAFF. The V gene is TRBV7-9, the J gene TRBJ1-1; a weak D match, TRBD1 (5 bases). CDR3 length equals 15 residues. V was shortened by 1 base and J by 4 bases, with 13 bases between the two germline ends. Germline V gene data show CDR1 as SEHNR and CDR2 as FQNEAQ (reference sequence).

This chain connects TRBV4-3 to TRBJ2-7, with unresolved D. V was cut by 0 bases and J by 0 bases, with 6 bases left in between. CDR1 and CDR2 (germline): LGHNA, YSLEER. This CDR3 is 14 amino acids long. CDR3 coding DNA: TGCGCCAGCAGCCAAGATCCCAACTCCTACGAGCAGTACTTC. This encodes CASSQDPNSYEQYF.

The chain recombines TRBV4-1 with TRBJ2-7; 11 bases are shared with TRBD2. V dropped 2 bases and J dropped 2; count of bases not matched to a gene: 2. This CDR3 is built from 15 residues. The V gene's germline CDR1 is MGHRA and CDR2 YSYEKL. The CDR3 DNA reads TGCGCCAGCAGCCAACCACTAGCGGGGGCCTACGAGCAGTACTTC. Its translation is CASSQPLAGAYEQYF.

The V and J genes are TRBV10-1 and TRBJ1-1; D might be TRBD1 (6 bases). V dropped 5 bases and J dropped 1 base, with 11 bases sitting between them. The germline CDR1 and CDR2 sequences are WNHNN and SYGVQD (reference sequence). CDR3 length: 14 residues. DNA of the CDR3: TGCGCCAGCAGTCCGGGACAACGGAACACTGAAGCTTTCTTT. Protein: CASSPGQRNTEAFF.

This clone was counted only a few times. V is TRBV11-3 and J is TRBJ2-7; 12 bases line up with TRBD1. The V gene's germline CDR1 is SGHNT and CDR2 YENEEA. The CDR3 is 16 residues long. Trimming removed 5 bases from V and 2 bases from J; junction bases left unmatched: 7. The CDR3 reads CASSLTGTGGTYEQYF. The CDR3 region has the DNA TGTGCCAGCAGCCTAACAGGGACAGGGGGCACCTACGAGCAGTACTTC.

The gene calls are TRBV4-2 and TRBJ1-4; D not certain. In germline, CDR1 is LGHNA, CDR2 YNFKEQ. The CDR3 has 14 amino acids. The V end lost 1 base, the J end lost 3 bases, and 6 bases lay between the germline ends. In nucleotides, the CDR3 is TGTGCCAGCAGCCAAGGGCTTTCTAATGAAAAACTGTTTTTT. This sequence encodes CASSQGLSNEKLFF.

The genes are TRBV2 and TRBJ2-2; the D gene is possibly TRBD1 (5 bases). V was trimmed by 4 bases and J by 2 bases, leaving 8 bases between them. The CDR3 is 14 amino acids. In germline, CDR1 is SNHLY, CDR2 FYNNEI. The CDR3 region has the DNA TGTGCCAGCAGTGGACAGCTAAACACCGGGGAGCTGTTTTTT. Its translation is CASSGQLNTGELFF.

The rearrangement uses TRBV6-6 and TRBJ2-1; D not certain. The CDR3 length is 14 residues. The germline V gene encodes CDR1 MNHNY and CDR2 SVGAGI (reference sequence). V was trimmed by 6 bases and J by 2 bases, leaving 11 bases between them. CDR3 sequence reads: CASSQDIPYNEQFF. The CDR3 DNA reads TGTGCCAGCAGCCAAGACATCCCCTACAATGAGCAGTTCTTC.

V is TRBV14 and J is TRBJ2-7, with a tentative D call TRBD1 (5 bases). The CDR3 length is 15 residues. Looked up from germline, CDR1 is SGHDN and CDR2 is FVKESK. V was trimmed by 3 bases and J by 2 bases, leaving 14 bases between them. The CDR3 sequence: CASSQGWGQTYEQYF. CDR3 nucleotides: TGTGCCAGCAGCCAGGGTTGGGGCCAAACCTACGAGCAGTACTTC.

The gene calls are TRBV5-5 and TRBJ2-7, with 7 positions matching TRBD2. This CDR3 region has 15 residues. From germline, CDR1 is SGHKS and CDR2 YYEKEE (reference sequence). The V segment lost 0 bases and the J segment 5 bases; nucleotides outside the gene matches: 8. CDR3 protein: CASSLGSWEGNEQYF. The DNA of the CDR3 is TGTGCCAGCAGCTTGGGATCGTGGGAGGGTAACGAGCAGTACTTC. The entire variable domain, with the rest obtained from reference TRBV5-5 and TRBJ2-7, is as follows: DAGVTQSPTHLIKTRGQQVTLRCSPISGHKSVSWYQQVLGQGPQFIFQYYEKEERGRGNFPDRFSARQFPNYSSELNVNALLLGDSALYLCASSLGSWEGNEQYFGPGTRLTVT.

The chain uses TRBV5-6 and TRBJ2-2; D gene unclear. This CDR3 region has 15 residues. Germline assignment: CDR1 SGHDT and CDR2 YYEEEE. Deletions cut 1 base from V and 0 bases from J, with 7 bases between. As DNA, the CDR3 is TGTGCCAGCAGCTTGAGACACGCGAACACCGGGGAGCTGTTTTTT. It yields the protein CASSLRHANTGELFF.

The DNA of the CDR3 is TGTGCCAGCAGCTTGACGGGGGGCAGGGATACGCAGTATTTT. It specifies CASSLTGGRDTQYF. The rearrangement uses TRBV5-4 and TRBJ2-3; tentatively, D is TRBD2 (7 bases). V dropped 1 base and J dropped 6 bases, with 12 bases sitting between them. The germline V gene encodes CDR1 SGHNT and CDR2 YYREEE (reference sequence). This CDR3 is built from 14 residues.

This sequence joins TRBV19 and TRBJ2-5; TRBD1 agrees at 7 bases. CDR3 length: 16 amino acids. CDR1 is LNHDA and CDR2 is SQIVND in the germline V gene (reference sequence). Trimming took 6 bases from V and 2 from J; bases not matched to a gene: 12. CDR3 residues: CASSRTAGTAQETQYF. The CDR3 DNA reads TGTGCCAGTAGCCGGACTGCCGGGACAGCACAAGAGACCCAGTACTTC.

The chain uses TRBV28 and TRBJ1-3, with D perhaps TRBD1 (5 bases). CDR3 length: 20 residues. Germline values: CDR1 MDHEN, CDR2 SYDVKM. Trimming left V 6 bases short and J 0 bases short, with 27 bases between. Written as DNA, the CDR3 is TGTGCCAGCAGAATTAGGTCGGCCGGGGGGGGAAGGCGCTCTGGAAACACCATATATTTT. This sequence encodes CASRIRSAGGGRRSGNTIYF.